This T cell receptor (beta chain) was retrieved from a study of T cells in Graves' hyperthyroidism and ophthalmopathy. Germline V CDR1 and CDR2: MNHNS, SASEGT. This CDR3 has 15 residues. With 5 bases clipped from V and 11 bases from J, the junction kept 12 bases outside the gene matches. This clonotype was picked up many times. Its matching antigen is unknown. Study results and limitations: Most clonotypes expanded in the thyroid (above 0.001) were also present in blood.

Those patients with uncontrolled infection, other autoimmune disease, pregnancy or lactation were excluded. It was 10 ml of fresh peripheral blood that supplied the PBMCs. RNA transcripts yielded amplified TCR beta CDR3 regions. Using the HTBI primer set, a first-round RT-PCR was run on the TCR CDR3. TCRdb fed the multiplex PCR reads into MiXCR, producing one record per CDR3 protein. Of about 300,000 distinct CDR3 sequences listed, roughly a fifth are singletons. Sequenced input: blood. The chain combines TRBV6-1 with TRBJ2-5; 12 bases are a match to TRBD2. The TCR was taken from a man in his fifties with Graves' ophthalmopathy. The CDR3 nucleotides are TGTGCCAGCAGTTCAGGACTAGCGGGGACCAGACCGCAGTACTTC. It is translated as CASSSGLAGTRPQYF.